This TCR beta chain was obtained from a study of cytomegalovirus exposure and HLA in healthy donors. Overall study context: Genotyping of more than 300 donors showed that 80% to 85% belonged to the Caucasian-associated ancestry cluster. The study's findings and limits: In a later analysis, V- and J-gene trimming of beta chains associated with a DCLRE1C missense variant, replicated independently.

While unrecorded immune exposures were likely, the donors were nominally healthy when sampled. Trimming took off 2 bases at V and 3 bases at J, with 8 bases between the two ends. There are 13 residues in the CDR3. Germline lookup yields CDR1 WNHNN and CDR2 SYGVQD (reference sequence). It was with 60 Vbeta and 13 Jbeta primers that the PCR ran. The repertoire was sequenced with immunoSEQ multiplex PCR; TCRdb's copy has only in-frame clones and lacks some. Of roughly 120,000 clones detected, about 79% appear once; the ten largest clones hold about 2%. On this clone: Its specificity is not known.

This receptor was obtained from a man in his fifties or sixties in good health and CMV-seronegative. The V and J genes are TRBV10-1 and TRBJ2-7, with D tentatively TRBD2 (6 bases). Source material: PBMCs. The CDR3 spells CASSEAEGYEQYF. CDR3 DNA: TGCGCCAGCAGTGAGGCGGAGGGCTACGAGCAGTACTTC.